This T cell receptor beta chain is from a study of brain T cells in children with intractable seizures. The method was immunoSEQ multiplex PCR; TCRdb's version includes in-frame clones alone and lacks a portion of them. The table includes 340,000 or so clones, more than 85% detected once. The germline gives CDR1 PRHDT, CDR2 FYEKMQ (reference sequence). V was pared by 6 bases and J by 8 bases, with 10 bases between. CDR3 length: 12 amino acids. Specified time point: blood from clinic visit 5 months post-surgery; TSC patient then seizure free. This clonotype was obtained from a boy under two years old with tuberous sclerosis and intractable seizures. The chain links TRBV13 to TRBJ2-2; D is unclear. Material: peripheral blood, obtained less than 6 months after surgery. The CDR3 nucleotides read TGTGCCAGCAGGCCCCACGTGGGGGAGCTGTTTTTT. It is translated as CASRPHVGELFF.